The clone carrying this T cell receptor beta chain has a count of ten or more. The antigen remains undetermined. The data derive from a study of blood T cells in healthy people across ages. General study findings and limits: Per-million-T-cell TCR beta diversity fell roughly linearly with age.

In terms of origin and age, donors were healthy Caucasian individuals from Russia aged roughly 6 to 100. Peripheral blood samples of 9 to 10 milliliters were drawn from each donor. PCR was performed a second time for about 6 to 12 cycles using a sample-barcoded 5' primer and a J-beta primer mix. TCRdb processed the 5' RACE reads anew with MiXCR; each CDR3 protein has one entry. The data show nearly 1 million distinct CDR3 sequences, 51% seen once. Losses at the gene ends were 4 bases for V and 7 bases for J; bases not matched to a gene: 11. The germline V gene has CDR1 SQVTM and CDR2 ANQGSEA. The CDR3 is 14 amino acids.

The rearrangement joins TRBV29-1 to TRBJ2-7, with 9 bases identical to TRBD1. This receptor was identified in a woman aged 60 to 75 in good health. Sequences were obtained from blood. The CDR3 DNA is TGCAGCGTTGTTGGGACAGGGAAACCGGGAGAGCAGTACTTC. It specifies CSVVGTGKPGEQYF.